Listed below are T cell receptor beta chains from one sample, sequenced in a study of lymphopenia after photon versus proton radiotherapy. Sequencing used immunoSEQ multiplex PCR; TCRdb keeps in-frame clones, though not all of them. The top ten clones hold more than 1.2% of a sample with tens of thousands of clones, around 80% of them seen once. Material: peripheral blood, obtained from a patient treated with proton-based radiotherapy. These receptors were taken from a man between 60 and 70 years old with pancreatic cancer. Each CDR3 is given with its conserved first and last residue.

TRBJ2-2 | TRBV11-3 | CASSLTVPGHQNTGELFF
TRBJ2-2 | TRBV2 | CASSPPLAGVTGELFF
TRBJ2-3 | TRBV29-1 | CSVDSSSSTDTQYF
TRBJ2-3 | TRBV4-1 | CASSQDGTSAITDTQYF
TRBJ1-2 | TRBV5-1 | CASSLGARGYTF
TRBJ1-4 | TRBV27 | CASRTSGVNEKLFF
TRBJ2-7 | TRBV21-1 | CAGGREGHYF
TRBJ2-1 | TRBV18 | CASSESGGSYNEQFF
TRBJ2-3 | TRBV5-1 | CASSLEGLLADTQYF
TRBJ1-3 | TRBV9 | CASSVSQGPANTIYF
TRBJ2-7 | TRBV10-3 | CAISESGTYEQYF
TRBJ2-7 | TRBV7-9 | CASSSQGSTTYEQYF
TRBJ1-1 | TRBV19 | CASRDDRGTEAFF
TRBJ2-5 | TRBV28 | CASSFMGAQYF
TRBJ2-7 | TRBV6-6 | CASSLGQSYEQYF
TRBJ2-1 | TRBV28 | CASSLLRETLNEQFF
TRBJ2-7 | TRBV7-3 | CASSTYGGDEQYF
TRBJ1-5 | TRBV6-1 | CASKSEWQPQHF
TRBJ2-1 | TRBV7-9 | CASFRLAGGNEQFF
TRBJ1-5 | TRBV6-6 | CASSKLGETQHF
TRBJ2-7 | TRBV29-1 | CSVIGLSYEQYF
TRBJ2-7 | TRBV6-5 | CASSYSITNPPTEQYF
TRBJ1-2 | TRBV5-4 | CASSYPGQGNGYTF
TRBJ2-7 | TRBV5-6 | CASSLARSRAEQYF
TRBJ2-2 | TRBV9 | CASSVAWTGGEGGELFF
TRBJ2-5 | TRBV29-1 | CSVDGGRAAETQYF
TRBJ2-2 | TRBV7-3 | CASSPASAGTGGAGELFF
TRBJ2-7 | TRBV5-1 | CASSSKGTSSPYEQYF
TRBJ2-3 | TRBV5-4 | CASSLAPTSDTQYF
TRBJ1-5 | TRBV7-8 | CASSLRISGSNQPQHF
TRBJ1-6 | TRBV18 | CASSRLPAGSAESPLHF
TRBJ2-1 | TRBV7-9 | CASSPGSIGVNEQFF
TRBJ2-5 | TRBV9 | CASSESPWAGETQYF
TRBJ2-7 | TRBV5-1 | CASSLATGVGEQYF
TRBJ2-5 | TRBV4-3 | CASSQGTSGGKETQYF
TRBJ2-7 | TRBV5-1 | CASSSEGQGGNDEQYF
TRBJ2-7 | TRBV19 | CASSPWTGSYEQYF
TRBJ2-1 | TRBV7-2 | CASRIGTSGSNEQFF
TRBJ2-3 | TRBV9 | CASGRTASGSYTDTQYF
TRBJ1-2 | TRBV25-1 | CASSAGGLSGDGYGYTF
TRBJ2-1 | TRBV28 | CASRPSGSYNEQFF
TRBJ2-7 | TRBV27 | CASRFEGLMGGHEQYF
TRBJ1-5 | TRBV10-3 | CAISESTSNQPQHF
TRBJ1-5 | TRBV5-5 | CASSWGTGVGQPQHF
TRBJ2-2 | TRBV7-8 | CASSLTLTSGNTGELFF
TRBJ2-3 | TRBV28 | CASSLGDTQYF
TRBJ2-7 | TRBV28 | CASSPPGLAFHEQYF
TRBJ1-6 | TRBV5-1 | CASSLTGGSNSPLHF
TRBJ2-7 | TRBV6-1 | CASSARTSGALSYEQYF
TRBJ2-5 | TRBV28 | CASSLIWSGAGETQYF